These T cell receptor beta chains were read from a single sample in a study of beta chain features in type 1 diabetes. TCRdb's table, derived via immunoSEQ multiplex PCR, lists solely in-frame clones and lacks some. In the table there are roughly 24,000 clones, about 69% of which are singletons. The material sequenced was Tregs from blood. Receptors were obtained from a man aged 18 to 30 with type 1 diabetes. Each CDR3 is given with its conserved first and last residue. The D gene is left open where the match is weak. The listing skips clone size in some rows; elsewhere it reads once, few, many or a size class.

>NA|TRBV6-1|TRBD1|TRBJ2-3
TGTGCCAGCAGCCAACGGACAGGGAGGTCATCTACGCAGTATTTT
CASSQRTGRSSTQYF
>NA|TRBV7-2|TRBD1|TRBJ1-2
TGTGCCAGCAGCTTAGGGAGGACAGGGGCAAGCTATGGCTACACCTTC
CASSLGRTGASYGYTF
>few|TRBV28|NA|TRBJ1-2
TGTGCCAGCAGTCTCCAGAGGGGGGGAGCTAACTATGGCTACACCTTC
CASSLQRGGANYGYTF
>NA|TRBV5-1|NA|TRBJ2-5
TGCGCCAGCAGCCAACTGCAAGAGACCCAGTACTTC
CASSQLQETQYF
>NA|TRBV7-2|TRBD2|TRBJ2-3
TGTGCCAGCAGCTTAGTCGCGGGGGGTCACACAGATACGCAGTATTTT
CASSLVAGGHTDTQYF
>NA|TRBV7-2|TRBD1|TRBJ1-2
TGTGCCAGCAGCTTAGGGTACAGGGGGCATGGCTACACCTTC
CASSLGYRGHGYTF
>NA|TRBV25-1|TRBD2|TRBJ2-5
TGTGCCAGCTCAAACGGGGGGGCGGACCAAGAGACCCAGTACTTC
CASSNGGADQETQYF
>NA|TRBV5-1|NA|TRBJ1-1
TGCGCCAGCAGCTTGACGTCAGGGGCTCAGGGCACTGAAGCTTTCTTT
CASSLTSGAQGTEAFF
>few|TRBV6-1|NA|TRBJ2-7
TGTGCCAGCAGTGACCCCCTAGGGTCGGCAGGGCGCCGCTACGAGCAGTACTTC
CASSDPLGSAGRRYEQYF
>few|TRBV7-9|TRBD1|TRBJ1-4
TGTGCCAGCAGATCCTGGGGACAGTCAGAAAAACTGTTTTTT
CASRSWGQSEKLFF
>NA|TRBV6-5|NA|TRBJ1-5
TGTGCCAGCAGCATCAGGGTTGGCAATCAGCCCCAGCATTTT
CASSIRVGNQPQHF
>NA|TRBV6-5|TRBD1|TRBJ1-2
TGTGCCAGCAGTAGGGACAGGATTAACTATGGCTACACCTTC
CASSRDRINYGYTF
>NA|TRBV28|TRBD1|TRBJ2-3
TGTGCCAGCAGTTTACAGGGGGCATTTACACCTACGCAGTATTTT
CASSLQGAFTPTQYF
>NA|TRBV7-9|TRBD1|TRBJ2-7
TGTGCCAGCAGCTTAGGACAGGGGTTCAACGAGCAGTACTTC
CASSLGQGFNEQYF
>once|TRBV16|NA|TRBJ1-5
TGTGCCAGCAGCCAAGGGGGGTGGCGGCAGCCCCAGCATTTT
CASSQGGWRQPQHF
>NA|TRBV5-1|TRBD1|TRBJ2-1
TGCGCCAGCAGCTCCCAACAGGGGTGGGAGCAGTTCTTC
CASSSQQGWEQFF
>NA|TRBV7-2|NA|TRBJ2-7
TGTGCCAGCAGCTTCTGGGGGGCCTACGAGCAGTACTTC
CASSFWGAYEQYF
>NA|TRBV27|TRBD2|TRBJ2-1
TGTGCCAGCAGTTTACGACTAGCGGGAGCCCCTGGCAATGAGCAGTTCTTC
CASSLRLAGAPGNEQFF
>NA|TRBV5-4|TRBD2|TRBJ2-1
TGTGCCAGCAGCCGATTGACTAGCGCCGTTTTGGACAATGAGCAGTTCTTC
CASSRLTSAVLDNEQFF
>NA|TRBV6-6|TRBD2|TRBJ2-7
TGTGCCAGCAGTTACTGGGGGACTAGCGGGAACTACGAGCAGTACTTC
CASSYWGTSGNYEQYF
>once|TRBV7-9|NA|TRBJ2-3
TGTGCCAGCAGCGCTAGCGCTAGCACAGATACGCAGTATTTT
CASSASASTDTQYF
>NA|TRBV18|TRBD1|TRBJ1-6
TGTGCCAGCTCACGACCCGGGACAGGGCTTTCTAGGTCACCCCTCCACTTT
CASSRPGTGLSRSPLHF
>NA|TRBV2|NA|TRBJ2-7
TGTGCCAGCAGTGGTGGCTGGAGCTCCTACGAGCAGTACTTC
CASSGGWSSYEQYF